The rows below give T cell receptor beta chains drawn from one sample of a study of beta chain features in type 1 diabetes. Assay used: immunoSEQ multiplex PCR; TCRdb lists only in-frame clones, some missing. The sample has 900,000 or so clones, about 17% seen once; the top ten hold about 0.02%. Specimen: naive CD4+ T cells from blood. The receptor source for this set is a young woman in good health. Both conserved end residues are part of each CDR3. D genes are given only for firm matches. Clone sizes are given selectively: once, few, many, or a class where the clone is expanded.

d_call: -; v_call: TRBV2; j_call: TRBJ1-3; clone_size: -; cdr3_aa: CASSEGGRNTIYF; cdr3_nt: TGTGCCAGCAGTGAAGGGGGGAGAAACACCATATATTTC
d_call: -; v_call: TRBV4-3; j_call: TRBJ1-2; clone_size: -; cdr3_aa: CASSQDIVGSYGYTF; cdr3_nt: TGCGCCAGCAGCCAAGATATCGTGGGAAGCTATGGCTACACCTTC
d_call: -; v_call: TRBV27; j_call: TRBJ2-6; clone_size: -; cdr3_aa: CASSVLMDSGSSGANVLTF; cdr3_nt: TGTGCCAGCAGTGTCCTAATGGACAGTGGTTCCTCTGGGGCCAACGTCCTGACTTTC
d_call: -; v_call: TRBV6-1; j_call: TRBJ2-6; clone_size: few; cdr3_aa: CASSEILMRLSGANVLTF; cdr3_nt: TGTGCCAGCAGTGAAATTTTAATGAGGCTCTCTGGGGCCAACGTCCTGACTTTC
d_call: -; v_call: TRBV4-3; j_call: TRBJ2-7; clone_size: -; cdr3_aa: CASSQAPGTTIYEQYF; cdr3_nt: TGCGCCAGCAGCCAAGCCCCCGGGACAACCATCTACGAGCAGTACTTC
d_call: -; v_call: TRBV5-8; j_call: TRBJ1-2; clone_size: -; cdr3_aa: CASSSGHAVNYGYTF; cdr3_nt: TGTGCCAGCAGCTCCGGACACGCGGTAAACTATGGCTACACCTTC
d_call: -; v_call: TRBV6-1; j_call: TRBJ2-1; clone_size: few; cdr3_aa: CASSPVASYNEQFF; cdr3_nt: TGTGCCAGCAGTCCCGTGGCGTCCTACAATGAGCAGTTCTTC
d_call: -; v_call: TRBV20-1; j_call: TRBJ1-1; clone_size: -; cdr3_aa: CSTGGNAEAFF; cdr3_nt: TGCAGTACGGGGGGGAACGCTGAAGCTTTCTTT
d_call: -; v_call: TRBV6-5; j_call: TRBJ2-7; clone_size: few; cdr3_aa: CASSYTDGTYEQYF; cdr3_nt: TGTGCCAGCAGTTACACGGACGGGACCTACGAGCAGTACTTC
d_call: -; v_call: TRBV15; j_call: TRBJ2-7; clone_size: -; cdr3_aa: CATSRDGGRGGQYF; cdr3_nt: TGTGCCACCAGCAGAGATGGGGGCCGAGGGGGGCAGTACTTC
d_call: TRBD2; v_call: TRBV27; j_call: TRBJ2-3; clone_size: few; cdr3_aa: CASRFAGATDTQYF; cdr3_nt: TGTGCCAGCCGCTTTGCGGGAGCGACAGATACGCAGTATTTT
d_call: TRBD1; v_call: TRBV7-2; j_call: TRBJ2-7; clone_size: -; cdr3_aa: CASSVGTGSLYYEQYF; cdr3_nt: TGTGCCAGCAGCGTCGGGACAGGGAGCTTATACTACGAGCAGTACTTC
d_call: -; v_call: TRBV4-3; j_call: TRBJ2-3; clone_size: -; cdr3_aa: CASSHQTPDTQYF; cdr3_nt: TGCGCCAGCAGCCACCAGACCCCAGATACGCAGTATTTT
d_call: -; v_call: TRBV6-5; j_call: TRBJ1-1; clone_size: -; cdr3_aa: CASRKDEYTEAFF; cdr3_nt: TGTGCCAGCAGAAAGGACGAATACACTGAAGCTTTCTTT
d_call: TRBD2; v_call: TRBV6-5; j_call: TRBJ2-7; clone_size: few; cdr3_aa: CASSPSGTPYEQYF; cdr3_nt: TGTGCCAGCAGTCCTAGCGGGACACCCTACGAGCAGTACTTC
d_call: TRBD2; v_call: TRBV11-2; j_call: TRBJ2-3; clone_size: -; cdr3_aa: CASSSLAGTDTQYF; cdr3_nt: TGTGCCAGCAGCTCCCTAGCGGGCACAGATACGCAGTATTTT
d_call: -; v_call: TRBV2; j_call: TRBJ2-2; clone_size: few; cdr3_aa: CASSTIRGTGELFF; cdr3_nt: TGTGCCAGCAGTACTATTCGGGGGACCGGGGAGCTGTTTTTT
d_call: -; v_call: TRBV7-2; j_call: TRBJ2-7; clone_size: few; cdr3_aa: CASSLAIRIYEQYF; cdr3_nt: TGTGCCAGCAGCTTAGCGATACGAATCTACGAGCAGTACTTC
d_call: -; v_call: TRBV11-3; j_call: TRBJ2-3; clone_size: -; cdr3_aa: CASSPHAGTDTQYF; cdr3_nt: TGTGCCAGCAGCCCACACGCAGGCACAGATACGCAGTATTTT
d_call: -; v_call: TRBV6-1; j_call: TRBJ2-1; clone_size: -; cdr3_aa: CASSEPDERPSWYNEQFF; cdr3_nt: TGTGCCAGCAGTGAACCAGATGAGAGGCCATCGTGGTACAATGAGCAGTTCTTC
d_call: TRBD2; v_call: TRBV18; j_call: TRBJ2-1; clone_size: few; cdr3_aa: CASSPPGGSDEQFF; cdr3_nt: TGTGCCAGCTCACCACCGGGCGGGAGCGATGAGCAGTTCTTC
d_call: -; v_call: TRBV7-2; j_call: TRBJ2-3; clone_size: -; cdr3_aa: CASAQEDTQYF; cdr3_nt: TGTGCCAGCGCCCAAGAAGATACGCAGTATTTT
d_call: -; v_call: TRBV7-8; j_call: TRBJ2-6; clone_size: many; cdr3_aa: CASTGANVLTF; cdr3_nt: TGTGCCAGCACTGGGGCCAACGTCCTGACTTTC
d_call: -; v_call: TRBV6-6; j_call: TRBJ1-5; clone_size: few; cdr3_aa: CASSYSRGPQHF; cdr3_nt: TGTGCCAGCAGTTACTCGCGGGGTCCCCAGCATTTT
d_call: -; v_call: TRBV2; j_call: TRBJ2-5; clone_size: few; cdr3_aa: CASSEYDYQETQYF; cdr3_nt: TGTGCCAGCAGTGAGTACGACTACCAAGAGACCCAGTACTTC
d_call: -; v_call: TRBV28; j_call: TRBJ2-7; clone_size: -; cdr3_aa: CASWDRDEQYF; cdr3_nt: TGTGCCAGCTGGGATCGGGACGAGCAGTACTTC
d_call: TRBD2; v_call: TRBV9; j_call: TRBJ2-1; clone_size: few; cdr3_aa: CASSVPVSGLAGGSYNEQFF; cdr3_nt: TGTGCCAGCAGCGTACCAGTTTCAGGACTAGCGGGAGGTTCCTACAATGAGCAGTTCTTC
d_call: TRBD2; v_call: TRBV5-4; j_call: TRBJ2-5; clone_size: -; cdr3_aa: CASSRTSGQETQYF; cdr3_nt: TGTGCCAGCAGCCGAACTAGCGGACAAGAGACCCAGTACTTC